The present T cell receptor beta chain was sequenced within a study of cytomegalovirus exposure and HLA in healthy donors. Study information: The 500 to 750 first-cohort repertoires and the 100 to 150 validation repertoires shared the same platform, a later analysis reported.

A word on this clone: Its antigen is still unknown.

Study-wide findings and caveats: A few CMV-associated chains proved CMV antigen-specific in vitro. In the 130 or so validation repertoires, a later analysis found that first-cohort TCR clusters tended to co-occur. Most TCR sequences were rare, but some public TCRs occurred in many donors.

Produced via immunoSEQ multiplex PCR; TCRdb's table is partial and in-frame only. Altogether about 220,000 clones are present, around 90% being singletons, with the ten largest covering 2.9%. The CDR3 covers 13 residues. V shed 4 bases and J 2 bases; nucleotides not matched to a gene: 2. Germline assignment: CDR1 MGHRA and CDR2 YSYEKL. The TCR was taken from a woman younger than 35 in good health and CMV-seronegative. Material: PBMCs. The V and J genes are TRBV4-1 and TRBJ2-7; 7 nucleotides line up with TRBD1. CDR3 bases: TGCGCCAGCAGCCCGCAGGGGGCCTACGAGCAGTACTTC. It codes for CASSPQGAYEQYF.